A selection of T cell receptor beta chains follows, all from one sample in a study of blood T cell repertoires in COVID-19. TCRdb's copy holds only in-frame clones and misses some; the assay was immunoSEQ multiplex PCR. The repertoire holds 130,000 or so clones, with around 90% as singletons. The sequencing input was peripheral blood. These receptor sequences come from a human donor with COVID-19, enrolled during active disease. The donor label of this sample is uncertain. CDR3s include the opening cysteine and the closing phenylalanine or tryptophan. D genes are given only for firm matches.

v_gene: TRBV5-7
d_gene: NA
CDR3aa: CASRRAGAWRGTGELFF

v_gene: TRBV6-1
d_gene: TRBD1
CDR3aa: CASSEVGDSLAF

v_gene: TRBV5-1
d_gene: NA
CDR3aa: CASSLERLADTQYF

v_gene: TRBV5-1
d_gene: TRBD1
CDR3aa: CASSLGTGDYYEQYF

v_gene: TRBV7-9
d_gene: NA
CDR3aa: CASSLAAGAGYGYTF

v_gene: TRBV13
d_gene: TRBD2
CDR3aa: CASSIGLAGGPPYNEQFF

v_gene: TRBV19
d_gene: TRBD1
CDR3aa: CASSPQQGALGAFF

v_gene: TRBV7-6
d_gene: NA
CDR3aa: CASSLGGDQPQHF

v_gene: TRBV3-1/TRBV3-2
d_gene: TRBD1
CDR3aa: CASSQVTGTDTFF

v_gene: TRBV4-1
d_gene: TRBD1
CDR3aa: CASSRSGTARTDTQYF

v_gene: TRBV20-1
d_gene: NA
CDR3aa: CSPQGDEQFF

v_gene: TRBV4-1
d_gene: TRBD1
CDR3aa: CASSPRQGSNSPLHF

v_gene: TRBV6-1
d_gene: NA
CDR3aa: CASSEGGLANYGYTF

v_gene: TRBV19
d_gene: NA
CDR3aa: CASSIGRMEGGYTF

v_gene: TRBV7-9
d_gene: TRBD2
CDR3aa: CASSLQRGAHYNEQFF

v_gene: TRBV5-8
d_gene: NA
CDR3aa: CASSLDLGGSSYNEQFF

v_gene: TRBV9
d_gene: NA
CDR3aa: CASSATGSPGDTQYF

v_gene: TRBV7-6
d_gene: TRBD1
CDR3aa: CASSSGQDSNQPQHF

v_gene: TRBV18
d_gene: NA
CDR3aa: CASSRTDTTDTQYF

v_gene: TRBV27
d_gene: TRBD1
CDR3aa: CASSSVTGGLDYGYTF

v_gene: TRBV9
d_gene: NA
CDR3aa: CASSLEAASNEKLFF

v_gene: TRBV21-1
d_gene: NA
CDR3aa: CASSKCLPSSGIKSNEQFF

v_gene: TRBV5-1
d_gene: TRBD1
CDR3aa: CASSSKTGGNTGELFF

v_gene: TRBV7-2
d_gene: TRBD1
CDR3aa: CASSLVTGAYNEQFF

v_gene: TRBV7-2
d_gene: NA
CDR3aa: CASSLVATAFTDTQYF

v_gene: TRBV5-1
d_gene: TRBD1
CDR3aa: CAKDRASTDTQYF

v_gene: TRBV7-8
d_gene: TRBD1
CDR3aa: CASSATLTGDSPLHF

v_gene: TRBV5-5
d_gene: NA
CDR3aa: CASSSDRWWNTEAFF

v_gene: TRBV7-3
d_gene: NA
CDR3aa: CASSLTGGWETQYF

v_gene: TRBV2
d_gene: NA
CDR3aa: CASRVSSYEQYF

v_gene: TRBV27
d_gene: TRBD1
CDR3aa: CASSPRTGTHYGYTF

v_gene: TRBV19
d_gene: NA
CDR3aa: CASSPRQVPGEKLFF

v_gene: TRBV5-1
d_gene: NA
CDR3aa: CASSLAAGSGANVLTF

v_gene: TRBV5-6
d_gene: TRBD1
CDR3aa: CASSVTGISYNEQFF

v_gene: TRBV6-5
d_gene: NA
CDR3aa: CASSWAQTYNEQFF

v_gene: TRBV2
d_gene: TRBD1
CDR3aa: CASSEAPTGEGEAFF

v_gene: TRBV4-1
d_gene: NA
CDR3aa: CASSQDLVTYEQYF

v_gene: TRBV6-5
d_gene: NA
CDR3aa: CASSRSGEANYGYTF

v_gene: TRBV19
d_gene: TRBD1
CDR3aa: CASSSGTGPNEKLFF

v_gene: TRBV5-1
d_gene: TRBD2
CDR3aa: CASSVLAGDSYNEQFF

v_gene: TRBV5-1
d_gene: TRBD1
CDR3aa: CASSLEIKGQGRATEAFF

v_gene: TRBV2
d_gene: NA
CDR3aa: CASSKDKTRGSSYNSPLHF

v_gene: TRBV6-6
d_gene: TRBD1
CDR3aa: CASSSGTVEAFF

v_gene: TRBV29-1
d_gene: NA
CDR3aa: CSVRQAPYQPQHF

v_gene: TRBV2
d_gene: TRBD1
CDR3aa: CASSVQGQGYTF